This T cell receptor (beta chain) was recovered during a study of OX40 agonist ivuxolimab in advanced cancers. Study-wide context: People who had prior anti-PD-1, anti-PD-L1 or anti-CTLA-4 therapy could take part, and 35% to 50% had some. Study-wide results and caveats: Expanded clones were, on average, more numerous among CD8+ T cells than CD4+.

As regards this clone: The antigen is undetermined.

The CDR3 sequence is 16 residues long. V was pared by 2 bases and J by 10 bases, with 18 bases between. Germline CDR1 reads MNHEY; CDR2 reads SMNVEV (reference sequence). Data came from immunoSEQ multiplex PCR; TCRdb stores just in-frame clones and leaves some out. The sample contains about 58,000 clones, 88% of which appear only once. This receptor was taken from an adult with an advanced solid tumor such as melanoma, head and neck, liver or kidney cancer. The V gene is TRBV27, the J gene TRBJ1-6, with D perhaps matching TRBD1 (5 bases). The sequencing used CD4+ or CD8+ T cells sorted from blood, collected in a trial of the OX40 agonist ivuxolimab. This chain's CDR3 is CASSLRDRLPGSPLHF. The CDR3 DNA reads TGTGCCAGCAGTTTAAGGGACCGCCTACCGGGATCACCCCTCCACTTT.